Each of the 29 T cell receptor beta chains below was sequenced from the same sample in a study of blood T cell repertoires in COVID-19. TCRdb keeps only in-frame clones here, not all; method: immunoSEQ multiplex PCR. The data hold more than 85,000 clones, with 84% observed a single time. Sequenced sample: peripheral blood. These receptors were collected from a human donor in a cohort sampled during active COVID-19.

This clone occurred once. This chain connects TRBV2 to TRBJ2-5, with D perhaps TRBD2 (5 bases). Germline CDR1 SNHLY, CDR2 FYNNEI. The CDR3 spans 14 residues. Deletions cut 7 bases from V and 5 bases from J, with 17 bases between. Here the CDR3 reads CASIKDWPRETQYF. The DNA of the CDR3 is TGTGCCAGCATTAAGGACTGGCCTCGGGAGACCCAGTACTTC. Variable domain in full (rest from reference TRBV2 and TRBJ2-5): EPEVTQTPSHQVTQMGQEVILRCVPISNHLYFYWYRQILGQKVEFLVSFYNNEISEKSEIFDDQFSVERPDGSNFTLKIRSTKLEDSAMYFCASIKDWPRETQYFGPGTRLLVL.

This chain connects TRBV6-5 to TRBJ2-5, with TRBD1 identical over 7 bases. Germline CDR1 reads MNHEY; CDR2 reads SVGAGI. The CDR3 length is 14 residues. Losses at the gene ends were 6 bases for V and 1 base for J; bases not matched to a gene: 5. The CDR3 loop is CASRRQGSQETQYF. The DNA for the CDR3 is TGTGCCAGCAGAAGACAGGGCTCCCAAGAGACCCAGTACTTC.

The rearrangement uses TRBV15 and TRBJ2-1; weak D call: TRBD2 (5 bases). The V end lost 3 bases, the J end lost 9 bases, and 12 bases lay between the germline ends. The CDR3 runs to 13 residues. Germline V gene data show CDR1 as LNHNV and CDR2 as YYDKDF (reference sequence). The CDR3 DNA is TGTGCCACCAGCAGGGAGGTGGAAACTGAGCAGTTCTTC. Translated, it gives CATSREVETEQFF.

This clone was seen just once. The chain carries TRBV4-1 and TRBJ2-7; 11 bases line up with TRBD2. The CDR3 is 16 amino acids. With 1 base clipped from V and 1 base from J, the junction kept 3 bases outside the gene matches. CDR1 and CDR2 (germline): MGHRA, YSYEKL. CDR3 amino acids: CASSQATSGSSYEQYF. The CDR3 DNA is TGCGCCAGCAGCCAAGCCACTAGCGGGAGTTCCTACGAGCAGTACTTC.

This chain connects TRBV28 to TRBJ1-3; D might be TRBD1 (6 bases). The germline gives CDR1 MDHEN, CDR2 SYDVKM. This CDR3 is 14 amino acids long. V lost 8 bases to trimming and J lost 4 bases, with 15 bases between them. This chain's CDR3 is CASHTGLIGNTIYF. DNA for the CDR3: TGTGCCAGCCATACAGGGCTCATCGGAAACACCATATATTTT.

This clone was seen only a few times. V and J are TRBV19 and TRBJ1-3; D is perhaps TRBD1 (6 bases). The CDR3 has 13 amino acids. Germline V gives CDR1 LNHDA, CDR2 SQIVND (reference sequence). Deletions cut 8 bases from V and 3 bases from J, with 11 bases between. The CDR3 sequence is CASQRTVGNTIYF. The CDR3 DNA sequence: TGTGCCAGTCAGCGGACAGTTGGAAACACCATATATTTT.

V usage is TRBV5-4 and J usage is TRBJ2-1; the match to TRBD2 covers 9 bases. The CDR3 covers 15 residues. V lost 4 bases and J lost 6; bases outside the gene matches: 8. Germline values: CDR1 SGHNT, CDR2 YYREEE (reference sequence). The CDR3 sequence is CASSRAGGGFNEQFF. The CDR3 DNA reads as TGTGCCAGCAGCCGAGCGGGAGGTGGTTTCAATGAGCAGTTCTTC.

V usage is TRBV11-2 and J usage is TRBJ2-6; TRBD1 aligns across 8 bases. Looked up from germline, CDR1 is SGHAT and CDR2 is FQNNGV. Trimming took 5 bases from V and 0 from J; bases not matched to a gene: 3. The CDR3 covers 16 residues. CDR3: CASSETGGSGANVLTF. CDR3 bases: TGTGCCAGCAGCGAAACAGGGGGCTCTGGGGCCAACGTCCTGACTTTC.

CDR3 in amino acids: CASSSAGRMGEQFF. Here the CDR3 DNA reads TGTGCCAGCAGCTCAGCGGGAAGGATGGGTGAGCAGTTCTTC. The chain joins TRBV9 to TRBJ2-1, with TRBD2 identical over 7 bases. V lost 4 bases to trimming and J lost 9 bases; unmatched junction nucleotides: 10. This CDR3 has 14 amino acids. Germline V gene lookup returns CDR1 SGDLS and CDR2 YYNGEE.

The chain recombines TRBV7-2 with TRBJ1-3; 10 bases fit TRBD1. The CDR3 sequence is 15 residues long. J gave up 7 bases and V 1 base, and 4 bases lay outside the gene matches. Germline values: CDR1 SGHTA, CDR2 FQGNSA. CDR3 nucleotides: TGTGCCAGCAGCTTAGGGACAGGGGGAATGAACACCATATATTTT. This gives the protein CASSLGTGGMNTIYF. The full variable domain, its missing parts supplied by reference TRBV7-2 and TRBJ1-3, is GAGVSQSPSNKVTEKGKDVELRCDPISGHTALYWYRQSLGQGLEFLIYFQGNSAPDKSGLPSDRFSAERTGGSVSTLTIQRTQQEDSAVYLCASSLGTGGMNTIYFGEGSWLTVV.

The chain carries TRBV5-8 and TRBJ2-3; TRBD2 agrees at 7 bases. CDR3 length equals 15 residues. V shed 6 bases and J 2 bases; nucleotides not matched to a gene: 9. Germline CDR1 is SGHTS and CDR2 is YDEGEE. The CDR3 loop reads CASTPWGLPTDTQYF. The CDR3 bases are TGTGCCAGCACCCCTTGGGGACTACCCACAGATACGCAGTATTTT.

This clone has a handful of counts. V usage is TRBV7-2 and J usage is TRBJ1-5; no clear D gene. Germline V gene data show CDR1 as SGHTA and CDR2 as FQGNSA. The length of the CDR3 is 17 residues. Trimming shortened V by 5 bases and J by 1 base, and 18 bases separated the two germline ends. The CDR3 protein is CASSPSGGRQSNQPQHF. CDR3 DNA: TGTGCCAGCAGCCCCAGCGGTGGCAGGCAGAGCAATCAGCCCCAGCATTTT.

This clone was seen a single time. J is TRBJ2-5 and V is TRBV11-3; 7 nucleotides align to TRBD1. This CDR3 region has 14 residues. Trimming removed 5 bases from V and 5 bases from J; junction bases left unmatched: 8. Germline loops: CDR1 SGHNT, CDR2 YENEEA. This chain's CDR3 is CASSLRQGGETQYF. The CDR3 region has the DNA TGTGCCAGCAGCCTAAGACAGGGTGGGGAGACCCAGTACTTC. Supplemented by reference TRBV11-3 and TRBJ2-5, the full variable domain reads EAGVVQSPRYKIIEKKQPVAFWCNPISGHNTLYWYLQNLGQGPELLIRYENEEAVDDSQLPKDRFSAERLKGVDSTLKIQPAELGDSAVYLCASSLRQGGETQYFGPGTRLLVL.

The DNA of the CDR3 is TGTGCCAGCAGTGAACAGGGGGGTGGTTCACCCCTCCACTTT. This gives the protein CASSEQGGGSPLHF. The rearrangement joins TRBV6-4 to TRBJ1-6; 8 positions agree with TRBD1. The germline gives CDR1 MRHNA, CDR2 SNTAGT. The CDR3 contains 14 residues. V lost 3 bases, J lost 9 bases, and 4 bases stayed unmatched.

The chain links TRBV10-1 to TRBJ2-3; 8 nucleotides line up with TRBD1. CDR3 length: 15 residues. Trimming removed 0 bases from V and 6 bases from J; junction bases left unmatched: 5. CDR1 is WNHNN and CDR2 is SYGVQD in the germline V gene (reference sequence). CDR3 nucleotides: TGCGCCAGCAGTGAGTCCGGGACAGGCGGTGATACGCAGTATTTT. This gives the protein CASSESGTGGDTQYF.

The V call is TRBV5-1, the J call TRBJ1-3; a weak D match, TRBD1 (6 bases). The CDR3 is 13 residues long. Trimming removed 2 bases at V and 8 bases at J, with 11 bases between. From germline, CDR1 is SGHRS and CDR2 YFSETQ. CDR3 residues: CASSFHQGHTIYF. CDR3 nucleotides: TGCGCCAGCAGCTTCCACCAGGGGCACACCATATATTTT.

This sequence joins TRBV6-2 or TRBV6-3 and TRBJ1-3, with 7 bases identical to TRBD1. Losses at the gene ends were 6 bases for V and 2 bases for J; bases not matched to a gene: 13. CDR1 and CDR2 (germline): MNHEY, SVGEGT. This CDR3 has 17 amino acids. The CDR3 DNA is TGTGCCAGCAGCCTACACCCCCCGGGGACAGCTGGAAACACCATATATTTT. It specifies CASSLHPPGTAGNTIYF.

This clone was detected once. This chain links TRBV6-5 with TRBJ1-5; 7 bases map to TRBD1. The V and J ends lost 6 bases and 6 bases, in that order; junction bases with no gene match: 5. Germline values: CDR1 MNHEY, CDR2 SVGAGI. The CDR3 spans 13 residues. As DNA, the CDR3 is TGTGCCAGCAGCCGCGACAGGGTTCAGCCCCAGCATTTT. Protein product: CASSRDRVQPQHF.

This clone came up a few times. The gene calls are TRBV27 and TRBJ1-6; TRBD1 might be the D (5 bases). V lost 4 bases and J 5 bases, leaving 15 bases between the germline ends. The CDR3 loop spans 16 amino acids. Germline V gives CDR1 MNHEY, CDR2 SMNVEV (reference sequence). CDR3 amino acids: CASSSGGGGNNSPLHF. CDR3 DNA sequence: TGTGCCAGCAGTTCCGGGGGTGGGGGAAATAATTCACCCCTCCACTTT.

This clone was observed a handful of times. For the CDR3, the DNA is TGTGCCAGCTCACCATTGGACCGGGACTATAATTCACCCCTCCACTTT. It is translated as CASSPLDRDYNSPLHF. The chain is built from TRBV18 and TRBJ1-6; no firm D call. Trimming removed 2 bases from V and 3 bases from J, with 11 bases in between. Germline V gene lookup returns CDR1 KGHSH and CDR2 LQKENI. This CDR3 spans 16 amino acids.

This rearrangement joins TRBV21-1 to TRBJ2-1; the table's D gene call, TRBD1, was not cross checked with the DNA. TRBV21-1 is annotated as a pseudogene. The CDR3 is 14 residues long. The CDR3 region is CASKVGQGDNEQFF. The CDR3 DNA sequence: TGTGCCAGCAAAGTTGGACAGGGTGATAATGAGCAGTTCTTC.

The rearrangement joins TRBV7-9 to TRBJ1-1; a weak D match, TRBD1 (5 bases). Germline-derived CDR1 and CDR2 are SEHNR and FQNEAQ (reference sequence). The CDR3 is made up of 13 amino acids. Trimming removed 2 bases at V and 1 base at J, with 5 bases between. CDR3 sequence reads: CASSLTGNTEAFF. Here the CDR3 DNA reads TGTGCCAGCAGCTTAACAGGGAACACTGAAGCTTTCTTT.

J is TRBJ1-1 and V is TRBV6-2 or TRBV6-3; 11 bases match TRBD1. The CDR3 is 14 residues long. Germline loops: CDR1 MNHEY, CDR2 SVGEGT. V lost 6 bases and J lost 4; bases outside the gene matches: 4. CDR3 nucleotide sequence: TGTGCCAGCAGCATAGGGACAGGGGGCACTGAAGCTTTCTTT. Translating it yields CASSIGTGGTEAFF.

V and J are TRBV24-1 and TRBJ2-1; TRBD2 might be the D (6 bases). V lost 0 bases, J lost 3 bases, and 11 bases lay in between. The CDR3 is 16 residues long. CDR1 and CDR2 from the germline V gene are KGHDR and SFDVKD. This chain's CDR3 is CATSDLGGLDYNEQFF. DNA for the CDR3: TGTGCCACCAGTGATTTGGGAGGGCTGGACTACAATGAGCAGTTCTTC.

The chain is built from TRBV3-1 (or the pseudogene TRBV3-2) and TRBJ1-4, with a possible D match to TRBD1 (5 bases). The ends were cut back, 6 bases at V and 2 bases at J, with 10 bases in the middle. Germline values: CDR1 LGHDT, CDR2 YNNKEL (reference sequence). The CDR3 spans 14 residues. CDR3 in DNA: TGTGCCAGCAGACCGGGGGGGACTAATGAAAAACTGTTTTTT. Protein sequence: CASRPGGTNEKLFF.

This sequence joins TRBV19 and TRBJ2-5; 7 positions agree with TRBD1. The CDR3 spans 15 residues. Germline loops: CDR1 LNHDA, CDR2 SQIVND (reference sequence). V lost 0 bases and J lost 5; bases outside the gene matches: 6. The CDR3 region is CASSIERRGRETQYF. CDR3 DNA: TGTGCCAGTAGTATAGAACGAAGGGGGCGGGAGACCCAGTACTTC. Combining the CDR3 with reference TRBV19 and TRBJ2-5 gives the whole variable domain DGGITQSPKYLFRKEGQNVTLSCEQNLNHDAMYWYRQDPGQGLRLIYYSQIVNDFQKGDIAEGYSVSREKKESFPLTVTSAQKNPTAFYLCASSIERRGRETQYFGPGTRLLVL.

V and J are TRBV19 and TRBJ1-5; D uncertain. The CDR3 totals 12 residues. The germline V gene has CDR1 LNHDA and CDR2 SQIVND (reference sequence). V lost 3 bases and J lost 8, with 8 bases in between. CDR3 protein: CASSITGEPQHF. The CDR3 DNA follows: TGTGCCAGTAGTATTACTGGAGAGCCCCAGCATTTT.

This clone came up once. This chain uses TRBV5-5 with TRBJ1-1; D perhaps matches TRBD1 (6 bases). V gave up 4 bases and J gave up 2 bases, with 15 bases separating them. Germline V gene sequence: CDR1 SGHKS, CDR2 YYEKEE (reference sequence). The CDR3 loop spans 15 amino acids. The CDR3 spells CASSRIDRTNTEAFF. The CDR3 DNA reads TGTGCCAGCAGCAGGATCGACAGGACCAACACTGAAGCTTTCTTT. Complete variable domain (other parts from reference TRBV5-5 and TRBJ1-1): DAGVTQSPTHLIKTRGQQVTLRCSPISGHKSVSWYQQVLGQGPQFIFQYYEKEERGRGNFPDRFSARQFPNYSSELNVNALLLGDSALYLCASSRIDRTNTEAFFGQGTRLTVV.

The genes are TRBV18 and TRBJ1-1; 8 bases fit TRBD1. CDR1 is KGHSH, CDR2 LQKENI, per germline. There are 16 residues in the CDR3. Germline trimming cut 3 bases from V and 5 bases from J; bases unmatched to any gene: 11. The CDR3 DNA reads TGTGCCAGCTCACCTCTGACAGGGGCTCGAGGGACTGAAGCTTTCTTT. It codes for CASSPLTGARGTEAFF.